Shown below are 29 T cell receptor beta chains from a single sample sequenced in a study of cytomegalovirus exposure and HLA in healthy donors (dated by TCRdb to the late 2010s). Preparation of the library involved the immunoSEQ multiplex PCR assay. The multiplex PCR relied on a mix of 60 forward primers for TCR Vbeta segments and 13 reverse primers for TCR Jbeta segments. Sourced from immuneACCESS, this table was stored by TCRdb with only in-frame sequences that have V and J called. A share of the clones is absent; for the studies checked, an unresolved V gene accounts for under half, and the remainder has no known explanation. The sample includes around 200,000 clones, with around three quarters observed a single time. The ten most abundant clones make up 2% to 2.5% of the sample. The specimen sequenced was PBMCs. Every receptor here comes from a woman aged 50 to 60 in good health and CMV-seronegative.

The chain recombines TRBV11-3 with TRBJ2-4; D uncertain. The CDR3 is 11 amino acids. Germline loops: CDR1 SGHNT, CDR2 YENEEA. With 5 bases removed from V and 7 bases from J, the gap between germline ends came to 6 bases. CDR3 sequence (DNA): TGTGCCAGCAGCCCCTCTAACATTCAGTACTTC. Residues: CASSPSNIQYF.

In nucleotides, the CDR3 is TGTGCCAGCAGTGAAGCGGTCAGGGGGCAATCTTCAACTAATGAAAAACTGTTTTTT. This encodes CASSEAVRGQSSTNEKLFF. This chain connects TRBV6-1 to TRBJ1-4; 8 bases match TRBD1. In germline, CDR1 is MNHNS, CDR2 SASEGT. This CDR3 comprises 19 residues. Trimming at V came to 0 bases and at J to 0 bases, leaving 9 bases not matched to a gene.

The CDR3 bases are TGTGCCAGCAGCTTAGGAGGGATGGGCTACACCTTC. Protein product: CASSLGGMGYTF. The rearrangement uses TRBV7-9 and TRBJ1-2; D gene unclear. From germline, CDR1 is SEHNR and CDR2 FQNEAQ (reference sequence). The CDR3 spans 12 residues. V was shortened by 1 base and J by 8 bases, with 8 bases between the two germline ends.

This clone was seen a few times. The chain carries TRBV4-3 and TRBJ1-1, with D maybe TRBD1 (6 bases). The germline V and J ends were trimmed by 7 bases and 1 base, with 19 bases remaining between them. Germline V gene data show CDR1 as LGHNA and CDR2 as YSLEER. There are 16 residues in the CDR3. The CDR3 DNA is TGCGCCAGCACACCCGGGGCGGCGACAGGGAACACTGAAGCTTTCTTT. Protein product: CASTPGAATGNTEAFF.

This clone was seen a handful of times. In the same sample, other DNA sequences code for this CDR3. The genes are TRBV4-1 and TRBJ2-3; TRBD2 aligns across 9 bases. J lost 2 bases, V lost 0 bases, and 3 bases had no gene match. Looked up from germline, CDR1 is MGHRA and CDR2 is YSYEKL. This CDR3 has 16 residues. CDR3: CASSQELAGPTDTQYF. The CDR3 DNA sequence: TGCGCCAGCAGCCAAGAGCTAGCGGGACCCACAGATACGCAGTATTTT.

This chain connects TRBV25-1 to TRBJ2-1, with a tentative D call TRBD2 (5 bases). The germline CDR1 and CDR2 sequences are MGHDK and SYGVNS. Trimming cost V 4 bases and J 0 bases, with 19 bases left between them. The CDR3 totals 18 residues. This CDR3 is CASSAHEGGVSSYNEQFF. The CDR3 bases are TGTGCCAGCAGTGCTCATGAGGGCGGCGTAAGCTCCTACAATGAGCAGTTCTTC. The full variable domain, with the rest looked up from reference TRBV25-1 and TRBJ2-1, is EADIYQTPRYLVIGTGKKITLECSQTMGHDKMYWYQQDPGMELHLIHYSYGVNSTEKGDLSSESTVSRIRTEHFPLTLESARPSHTSQYLCASSAHEGGVSSYNEQFFGPGTRLTVL.

This rearrangement joins TRBV19 to TRBJ2-5; a weak D match, TRBD2 (5 bases). V lost 2 bases to trimming and J lost 1 base, with 11 bases between them. Germline CDR1 and CDR2: LNHDA and SQIVND (reference sequence). This CDR3 is built from 15 residues. The CDR3 bases are TGTGCCAGTAGTATATCCGGGGTGGGCCAAGAGACCCAGTACTTC. Translation: CASSISGVGQETQYF.

This clone was observed a handful of times. This chain links TRBV11-2 with TRBJ2-5, with a tentative D call TRBD1 (6 bases). Germline V CDR1 and CDR2: SGHAT, FQNNGV. The CDR3 contains 13 residues. V gave up 2 bases and J gave up 4 bases, with 8 bases separating them. CDR3 amino acids: CASSLIGGETQYF. The CDR3 coding sequence is TGTGCCAGCAGCTTAATAGGGGGAGAGACCCAGTACTTC.

The gene calls are TRBV9 and TRBJ2-2; 9 nucleotides agree with TRBD2. The CDR3 has 15 residues. V shed 7 bases and J 2 bases; nucleotides not matched to a gene: 6. Germline V gene lookup returns CDR1 SGDLS and CDR2 YYNGEE. CDR3 nucleotide sequence: TGTGCCAGCTCCCAGCTAGCGGGAAACACCGGGGAGCTGTTTTTT. Translated: CASSQLAGNTGELFF.

This clone was seen a single time. At one of its ends the junction is not consistent with the germline gene, which may arise from a read error. Other DNA sequences in this specimen translate into the identical CDR3. The chain carries TRBV7-7 and TRBJ2-5, with TRBD2 matching 7 bases. The CDR3 runs 16 residues. The germline CDR1 and CDR2 sequences are SSHAT and FNYEAQ (reference sequence). The CDR3, as DNA: TGTGCCAGCAGCCTAGCGGCGGTCGGGGGTGGGGAGACCCAGTACTTC. Residues: CASSLAAVGGGETQYF.

J is TRBJ2-3 and V is TRBV10-3; the match to TRBD2 covers 15 bases. CDR1 is ENHRY, CDR2 SYGVKD, per germline. The V and J ends lost 11 bases and 3 bases, in that order; junction bases with no gene match: 12. This CDR3 region has 17 residues. CDR3 coding DNA: TGTGCCGTCCGGACTAGCGGGGGGGCAGGGTTAACAGATACGCAGTATTTT. As protein: CAVRTSGGAGLTDTQYF.

This chain uses TRBV19 with TRBJ1-5; 7 nucleotides agree with TRBD1. The CDR3 runs 15 residues. V was pared by 6 bases and J by 2 bases, with 7 bases of the junction left unmatched. CDR1 LNHDA and CDR2 SQIVND come from the germline V gene (reference sequence). CDR3 coding DNA: TGTGCCAGTAGATTAGGGGGCTCGGGCAATCAGCCCCAGCATTTT. It specifies CASRLGGSGNQPQHF. Supplemented by reference TRBV19 and TRBJ1-5, the full variable domain reads DGGITQSPKYLFRKEGQNVTLSCEQNLNHDAMYWYRQDPGQGLRLIYYSQIVNDFQKGDIAEGYSVSREKKESFPLTVTSAQKNPTAFYLCASRLGGSGNQPQHFGDGTRLSIL.

This clone was recorded once. The junction shows a germline mismatch at one end, possibly a read error. This rearrangement joins TRBV29-1 to TRBJ1-2, with unresolved D. Germline V CDR1 and CDR2: SQVTM, ANQGSEA. This CDR3 contains 13 residues. CDR3 protein: CSVEVGPNYGYTF. The CDR3 DNA reads TGCAGCGTTGAAGTTGGGCCTAATTATGGCTACACCTTC. The full variable domain, its missing parts supplied by reference TRBV29-1 and TRBJ1-2, is SAVISQKPSRDICQRGTSLTIQCQVDSQVTMMFWYRQQPGQSLTLIATANQGSEATYESGFVIDKFPISRPNLTFSTLTVSNMSPEDSSIYLCSVEVGPNYGYTFGSGTRLTVV.

The chain is built from TRBV7-9 and TRBJ1-1; D is ambiguous. The germline CDR1 and CDR2 sequences are SEHNR and FQNEAQ (reference sequence). CDR3 length equals 13 residues. V was trimmed by 0 bases and J by 3 bases, leaving 5 bases between them. The CDR3 sequence: CASSLAGDTEAFF. The CDR3 region has the DNA TGTGCCAGCAGCTTAGCCGGAGACACTGAAGCTTTCTTT.

The J gene is TRBJ1-2, the V gene TRBV7-2; D ambiguous. Trimming removed 5 bases from V and 8 bases from J, with 15 bases in between. Looked up from germline, CDR1 is SGHTA and CDR2 is FQGNSA. CDR3 size: 13 residues. CDR3 protein: CASSPPQLGGYTF. The CDR3 DNA reads as TGTGCCAGCAGCCCGCCACAGCTCGGAGGCTACACCTTC.

In its sample, this clone was seen a few times. The chain employs TRBV9 and TRBJ2-7; 7 bases fit TRBD1. The CDR3 consists of 14 residues. In germline, CDR1 is SGDLS, CDR2 YYNGEE. The V gene end was trimmed by 4 bases and the J gene end by 2 bases; junction bases not matched to a gene: 6. CDR3 loop: CASSTRQGAYEQYF. CDR3 nucleotides: TGTGCCAGCAGCACCCGACAGGGCGCCTACGAGCAGTACTTC.

V is TRBV2 and J is TRBJ1-1; a weak D match, TRBD1 (6 bases). The germline V gene encodes CDR1 SNHLY and CDR2 FYNNEI. CDR3 length: 16 amino acids. The V gene lost 5 bases and the J gene lost 2 bases, with 18 bases spanning the gap. In DNA form, the CDR3 reads TGTGCCAGCAGTCCCCGAGGGGGTCAGCTCAACACTGAAGCTTTCTTT. This sequence encodes CASSPRGGQLNTEAFF.

CDR3 bases: TGCGCCAGCAGCCGCCCGGGAAATGAGCAGTTCTTC. It is translated as CASSRPGNEQFF. This rearrangement joins TRBV5-1 to TRBJ2-1; perhaps TRBD2 as D (5 bases). In germline, CDR1 is SGHRS, CDR2 YFSETQ. V lost 4 bases to trimming and J lost 7 bases, with 9 bases between them. The CDR3 contains 12 residues.

The chain couples TRBV5-4 to TRBJ1-1, with D possibly TRBD1 on 6 matching bases. CDR1 is SGHNT and CDR2 is YYREEE in the germline V gene (reference sequence). There are 15 residues in the CDR3. V lost 4 bases, J lost 5 bases, and 18 bases lay in between. The CDR3 sequence is CASSVIQGVETEAFF. CDR3 nucleotide sequence: TGTGCCAGCAGCGTCATACAGGGCGTCGAGACTGAAGCTTTCTTT. Based on the CDR3 plus reference TRBV5-4 and TRBJ1-1, the full variable domain is ETGVTQSPTHLIKTRGQQVTLRCSSQSGHNTVSWYQQALGQGPQFIFQYYREEENGRGNFPPRFSGLQFPNYSSELNVNALELDDSALYLCASSVIQGVETEAFFGQGTRLTVV.

The chain has TRBV19 and TRBJ2-6, with D possibly matching TRBD1 (5 bases). V lost 8 bases to trimming and J lost 0 bases, with 14 bases between them. Germline CDR1 LNHDA, CDR2 SQIVND (reference sequence). There are 16 residues in the CDR3. The CDR3 DNA sequence: TGTGCCAGTGCTCTAGACAGCCTCTCTGGGGCCAACGTCCTGACTTTC. Amino acid sequence: CASALDSLSGANVLTF.

A single count supports this clone. The junction and the germline gene differ at one end; a read error may be behind it. This rearrangement joins TRBV28 to TRBJ1-6, with TRBD1 identical over 8 bases. The CDR3 totals 16 residues. The germline gives CDR1 MDHEN, CDR2 SYDVKM. As DNA, the CDR3 is TGTGCCAGCACTTTAGGGACTGCAGGGGGCAGTTCACCCCTCCACTTT. Encoded protein: CASTLGTAGGSSPLHF.

This clone was detected a few times. V is TRBV7-6 and J is TRBJ2-5; D unclear. The CDR3 is made up of 15 amino acids. Germline V gene sequence: CDR1 SGHVS, CDR2 FNYEAQ. Trimming took off 1 base at V and 5 bases at J, with 14 bases between the two ends. The CDR3 is CASSLVLAASETQYF. The CDR3 coding sequence is TGTGCCAGCAGCTTAGTCTTGGCTGCATCGGAGACCCAGTACTTC. Full variable domain (outside the CDR3, taken from reference TRBV7-6 and TRBJ2-5): GAGVSQSPRYKVTKRGQDVALRCDPISGHVSLYWYRQALGQGPEFLTYFNYEAQQDKSGLPNDRFSAERPEGSISTLTIQRTEQRDSAMYRCASSLVLAASETQYFGPGTRLLVL.

This chain joins TRBV7-2 and TRBJ2-7; no reliable D call. V was pared by 0 bases and J by 3 bases, with 12 bases between. Germline assignment: CDR1 SGHTA and CDR2 FQGNSA. The CDR3 loop spans 15 amino acids. In DNA form, the CDR3 reads TGTGCCAGCAGCTTAGCGTCTCCCCCCAGCTACGAGCAGTACTTC. Translation gives CASSLASPPSYEQYF.

This sequence joins TRBV11-2 and TRBJ2-5; TRBD2 is a possible D gene (6 bases). The end of the DNA aligns better with TRBJ2-7, so the J call may be wrong. Germline V gene data show CDR1 as SGHAT and CDR2 as FQNNGV. The CDR3 spans 17 residues. The CDR3 spells CASSSLRGAPGSYEQYF. The CDR3 nucleotides read TGTGCCAGCAGCTCCTTACGCGGGGCCCCAGGGTCCTACGAGCAGTACTTC.

The chain recombines TRBV28 with TRBJ1-5, with D possibly matching TRBD1 (5 bases). The CDR3 sequence is 15 residues long. Germline V CDR1 and CDR2: MDHEN, SYDVKM. V shed 4 bases and J shed 7 bases, with 17 bases lying between them. The CDR3 is CASSSLSPGNQPQHF. CDR3 DNA sequence: TGTGCCAGCAGTTCGCTCTCCCCAGGGAACCAGCCCCAGCATTTT.

This sequence joins TRBV7-3 and TRBJ2-1; 9 bases map to TRBD2. With 5 bases clipped from V and 7 bases from J, the junction kept 6 bases outside the gene matches. The CDR3 length is 14 residues. Germline V gene data show CDR1 as SGHTA and CDR2 as FQGTGA. CDR3 region: CASSPLAGSNEQFF. The CDR3 region has the DNA TGTGCCAGCAGCCCTCTAGCGGGGAGTAATGAGCAGTTCTTC.

The chain links TRBV5-8 to TRBJ1-5; TRBD1 might be the D (6 bases). The V gene lost 2 bases and the J gene lost 7 bases, with 13 bases spanning the gap. Germline CDR1 is SGHTS and CDR2 is YDEGEE. CDR3 length equals 14 residues. In DNA, the CDR3 is TGTGCCAGCAGCTTATTTTCAGGGGACCAGCCCCAGCATTTT. It encodes CASSLFSGDQPQHF.

Written as DNA, the CDR3 is TGCGCCAGCAGACCTAATAGCAATCAGCCCCAGCATTTT. This encodes CASRPNSNQPQHF. The genes are TRBV10-2 and TRBJ1-5; D is undetermined. This CDR3 has 13 amino acids. V dropped 6 bases and J dropped 0 bases, with 6 bases sitting between them. CDR1 is WSHSY, CDR2 SAAADI, per germline.

V gene TRBV19 combines with J gene TRBJ1-4; 10 bases agree with TRBD1. The CDR3 is made up of 14 amino acids. The germline V gene encodes CDR1 LNHDA and CDR2 SQIVND (reference sequence). J gave up 6 bases and V 8 bases, and 6 bases lay outside the gene matches. CDR3 nucleotide sequence: TGTGCCAGTTCGCCGGGACAGGGGTATGAAAAACTGTTTTTT. Its translation is CASSPGQGYEKLFF.